This TCR beta chain was sequenced during a study of blood T cell repertoires in COVID-19. CDR1 and CDR2 from the germline V gene are SGHNT and YYREEE (reference sequence). V trimming: 4 bases; J trimming: 6 bases; junction bases outside the gene matches: 12. This CDR3 has 15 residues. The table came from immunoSEQ multiplex PCR; TCRdb's copy has only in-frame clones and leaves some out. The sample includes 360,000 or so clones, less than 90% of them seen just once. The sequence was obtained from a woman aged 45-60 years who had recovered from COVID-19. The genes are TRBV5-4 and TRBJ1-1, with TRBD1 matching over 7 bases. The sample was PBMCs or T cells enriched from blood (not recorded which). CDR3 protein: CASSPRGQSLPEAFF. DNA for the CDR3: TGTGCCAGCAGCCCTCGGGGACAGTCTCTCCCTGAAGCTTTCTTT.